One and the same sample provided the 27 T cell receptor beta chains below, sequenced in a study of cytomegalovirus exposure and HLA in healthy donors. 60 Vbeta and 13 Jbeta primers were used in PCR. The method was immunoSEQ multiplex PCR; TCRdb's version includes in-frame clones alone and lacks a portion of them. The sample consists of about 42,000 clones, about 50% of them appearing once. Input material: PBMCs. These receptors came from a human donor in good health.

The chain employs TRBV4-2 and TRBJ2-3, with D perhaps matching TRBD1 (5 bases). V dropped 0 bases and J dropped 3 bases, with 7 bases sitting between them. This CDR3 is 14 amino acids long. The germline V gene encodes CDR1 LGHNA and CDR2 YNFKEQ. The CDR3: CASSQDQGTDTQYF. The CDR3, as DNA: TGTGCCAGCAGCCAAGATCAGGGTACAGATACGCAGTATTTT.

The gene calls are TRBV30 and TRBJ1-5; no firm D call. Germline-derived CDR1 and CDR2 are GTSNPN and SVGIG (reference sequence). The CDR3 consists of 15 residues. The V end lost 2 bases, the J end lost 0 bases, and 11 bases lay between the germline ends. The CDR3, as DNA: TGTGCCTGGAGTCCCGACTGGTATAGCAATCAGCCCCAGCATTTT. This encodes CAWSPDWYSNQPQHF.

The chain employs TRBV14 and TRBJ2-3; the match to TRBD2 covers 8 bases. J lost 9 bases, V lost 1 base, and 0 bases had no gene match. The CDR3 contains 12 residues. Per germline, CDR1 SGHDN and CDR2 FVKESK. This CDR3 reads CASSQGLATQYF. For the CDR3, the DNA is TGTGCCAGCAGCCAAGGACTAGCGACGCAGTATTTT. Filled out from reference TRBV14 and TRBJ2-3, the complete variable domain reads EAGVTQFPSHSVIEKGQTVTLRCDPISGHDNLYWYRRVMGKEIKFLLHFVKESKQDESGMPNNRFLAERTGGTYSTLKVQPAELEDSGVYFCASSQGLATQYFGPGTRLTVL.

This clone was observed a handful of times. This chain joins TRBV5-1 and TRBJ1-1, with 7 nucleotides matching TRBD1. J lost 5 bases, V lost 5 bases, and 3 bases had no gene match. There are 12 residues in the CDR3. Germline V lookup: CDR1 SGHRS, CDR2 YFSETQ. The CDR3 here is CASRVGQTEAFF. The CDR3 bases are TGCGCCAGCAGAGTGGGACAGACTGAAGCTTTCTTT.

The rearrangement joins TRBV7-2 to TRBJ2-3; 7 bases match TRBD2. The V gene end was trimmed by 3 bases and the J gene end by 4 bases; junction bases not matched to a gene: 10. The CDR3 spans 16 residues. Germline assignment: CDR1 SGHTA and CDR2 FQGNSA. The CDR3 spells CASSFRPAGVADTQYF. In DNA form, the CDR3 reads TGTGCCAGCAGCTTCCGGCCTGCGGGAGTAGCAGATACGCAGTATTTT.

This clone showed up just a few times. The rearrangement joins TRBV28 to TRBJ1-2, with unresolved D. The CDR3 extends over 11 amino acids. Trimming took off 11 bases at V and 0 bases at J, with 7 bases between the two ends. The germline gives CDR1 MDHEN, CDR2 SYDVKM. In nucleotides, the CDR3 is TGTGCCGGCCAGACTAACTATGGCTACACCTTC. It codes for CAGQTNYGYTF.

This clone was observed a single time. The V gene is TRBV15, the J gene TRBJ1-3; perhaps TRBD1 as D (5 bases). CDR3 size: 16 residues. The V gene's germline CDR1 is LNHNV and CDR2 YYDKDF (reference sequence). V shed 1 base and J shed 4 bases, with 14 bases lying between them. The CDR3 bases are TGTGCCACCAGCAGAGGTGACGGGGGTCGGGGAAACACCATATATTTT. Translating gives CATSRGDGGRGNTIYF.

The V gene is TRBV6-1, the J gene TRBJ2-7, with TRBD1 identical over 7 bases. CDR1 MNHNS and CDR2 SASEGT come from the germline V gene. V gave up 6 bases and J gave up 0 bases; unmatched junction bases: 5. The CDR3 covers 14 residues. CDR3 nucleotide sequence: TGTGCCAGCAGCACGACAGGGTCCTCCTACGAGCAGTACTTC. This gives the protein CASSTTGSSYEQYF.

This clone was seen a handful of times. The V call is TRBV29-1, the J call TRBJ1-2, with 7 bases matching TRBD1. CDR3 length: 16 residues. Germline V CDR1 and CDR2: SQVTM, ANQGSEA. The trim removed 4 bases at V and 3 bases at J, leaving 14 bases unmatched. The chain's CDR3 is CSVGGARGKMDYGYTF. The CDR3 DNA reads TGCAGCGTTGGAGGGGCCAGGGGGAAGATGGACTATGGCTACACCTTC. Full variable domain (rest looked up from reference TRBV29-1 and TRBJ1-2): SAVISQKPSRDICQRGTSLTIQCQVDSQVTMMFWYRQQPGQSLTLIATANQGSEATYESGFVIDKFPISRPNLTFSTLTVSNMSPEDSSIYLCSVGGARGKMDYGYTFGSGTRLTVV.

There are a few counts of this clone. The chain combines TRBV7-6 with TRBJ1-5, with 11 bases that match TRBD1. CDR3 length: 17 amino acids. V dropped 3 bases and J dropped 4; count of bases not matched to a gene: 8. Germline V lookup: CDR1 SGHVS, CDR2 FNYEAQ. CDR3 loop: CASSFLRTGGRNQPQHF. The DNA for the CDR3 is TGTGCCAGCAGCTTCCTACGGACAGGGGGCAGGAATCAGCCCCAGCATTTT. Filled out from reference TRBV7-6 and TRBJ1-5, the complete variable domain reads GAGVSQSPRYKVTKRGQDVALRCDPISGHVSLYWYRQALGQGPEFLTYFNYEAQQDKSGLPNDRFSAERPEGSISTLTIQRTEQRDSAMYRCASSFLRTGGRNQPQHFGDGTRLSIL.

The chain uses TRBV30 and TRBJ2-2; 10 bases agree with TRBD2. Germline V gives CDR1 GTSNPN, CDR2 SVGIG (reference sequence). Germline trimming cut 1 base from V and 8 bases from J; bases unmatched to any gene: 13. The CDR3 consists of 17 residues. The CDR3 reads CAWSALLGLAATGELFF. DNA of the CDR3: TGTGCCTGGAGTGCCCTACTAGGACTAGCGGCCACTGGGGAGCTGTTTTTT.

J is TRBJ2-7 and V is TRBV28; perhaps TRBD2 as D (7 bases). Trimming shortened V by 3 bases and J by 2 bases, and 14 bases separated the two germline ends. This CDR3 has 15 amino acids. Germline CDR1 and CDR2: MDHEN and SYDVKM. CDR3 sequence (DNA): TGTGCCAGCAGTTTTATTTGGGGGGGCACCTACGAGCAGTACTTC. Translation: CASSFIWGGTYEQYF.

In its sample, this clone was seen a few times. The gene calls are TRBV4-2 and TRBJ2-6; the match to TRBD1 covers 8 bases. The germline gives CDR1 LGHNA, CDR2 YNFKEQ. This CDR3 comprises 16 residues. J was trimmed by 0 bases and V by 4 bases; bases with no gene match: 2. CDR3 residues: CASSPTGGSGANVLTF. The CDR3 nucleotides are TGTGCCAGCAGCCCCACAGGGGGCTCTGGGGCCAACGTCCTGACTTTC.

The chain has TRBV10-2 and TRBJ1-2, with a weak D call TRBD1 (5 bases). Germline V gives CDR1 WSHSY, CDR2 SAAADI. CDR3 length: 12 amino acids. V lost 9 bases and J lost 4, with 12 bases in between. The CDR3 nucleotides read TGCGCCAGTTCCCTTCAGGGCTATGGCTACACCTTC. Its protein product is CASSLQGYGYTF.

This rearrangement joins TRBV7-9 to TRBJ2-3; D not resolved. Germline V lookup: CDR1 SEHNR, CDR2 FQNEAQ (reference sequence). The germline V and J ends were trimmed by 5 bases and 4 bases, with 13 bases remaining between them. The CDR3 length is 14 residues. The CDR3 is CASSRVGSPDTQYF. The CDR3 DNA reads TGTGCCAGCAGCAGAGTCGGTTCGCCAGATACGCAGTATTTT.

The V call is TRBV6-5, the J call TRBJ1-1; D not certain. The V and J ends lost 0 bases and 4 bases respectively, with 12 bases between them. Germline V CDR1 and CDR2: MNHEY, SVGAGI. CDR3 size: 15 residues. CDR3 coding DNA: TGTGCCAGCAGTTACTCGATTTTGGGCTCCACTGAAGCTTTCTTT. It specifies CASSYSILGSTEAFF.

This sequence joins TRBV4-2 and TRBJ2-2; 8 bases match TRBD2. Germline CDR1 is LGHNA and CDR2 is YNFKEQ. The CDR3 totals 18 residues. V trimming: 2 bases; J trimming: 7 bases; junction bases outside the gene matches: 15. The CDR3, as DNA: TGTGCCAGCAGCCAATCCTCGGGAGGGCCAATCAGTGTCGGGGAGCTGTTTTTT. It is translated as CASSQSSGGPISVGELFF.

This clone was detected only a few times. The V gene is TRBV9, the J gene TRBJ1-6; 7 bases agree with TRBD1. Germline CDR1 reads SGDLS; CDR2 reads YYNGEE. CDR3 size: 15 residues. V dropped 3 bases and J dropped 9; count of bases not matched to a gene: 9. In DNA form, the CDR3 reads TGTGCCAGCAGCGGGGCAGGGGGAGTCGGTTCACCCCTCCACTTT. It translates to CASSGAGGVGSPLHF.

The count of this clone is one. This sequence joins TRBV2 and TRBJ1-2, with D possibly TRBD1 on 5 matching bases. The CDR3 is 13 amino acids. The germline V gene has CDR1 SNHLY and CDR2 FYNNEI. V shed 6 bases and J shed 4 bases, with 12 bases lying between them. The CDR3 loop is CASSAGGGYGYTF. DNA of the CDR3: TGTGCCAGCAGCGCCGGGGGGGGCTATGGCTACACCTTC.

Concerning this clone: Its ends do not fully match the called genes, so a read error is possible. This chain uses TRBV6-4 with TRBJ1-2; D is possibly TRBD1 (5 bases). Germline V gene data show CDR1 as MRHNA and CDR2 as SNTAGT. This CDR3 spans 13 amino acids. In DNA form, the CDR3 reads TGTGCCAGCTCCATCGTGTTAGGGGAAGGCTACTCCTTC. Translation gives CASSIVLGEGYSF.

The rearrangement links TRBV18 to TRBJ1-1; 8 nucleotides match TRBD1. Germline V CDR1 and CDR2: KGHSH, LQKENI. The CDR3 runs 15 residues. J gave up 0 bases and V 5 bases, and 5 bases lay outside the gene matches. Here the CDR3 reads CASSSGGLLNTEAFF. The CDR3 DNA is TGTGCCAGCTCATCAGGGGGCTTATTGAACACTGAAGCTTTCTTT.

This clone occurred a few times. This chain links TRBV2 with TRBJ1-3, with no clear D. This CDR3 has 12 amino acids. V lost 5 bases to trimming and J lost 8 bases, with 10 bases between them. Germline CDR1 SNHLY, CDR2 FYNNEI. The DNA for the CDR3 is TGTGCCAGCAGTCCCGCGGAGTACACCATATATTTT. It is translated as CASSPAEYTIYF.

The chain employs TRBV6-5 and TRBJ2-7; 7 bases match TRBD1. The CDR3 covers 15 residues. V was clipped by 6 bases and J by 3 bases; unmatched bases: 11. Per the germline V gene, CDR1 is MNHEY and CDR2 is SVGAGI. This CDR3 reads CASRQGTTGIYEQYF. CDR3 sequence (DNA): TGTGCCAGCAGACAGGGGACGACAGGGATCTACGAGCAGTACTTC.

The genes are TRBV9 and TRBJ2-3, with 8 bases matching TRBD1. Losses at the gene ends were 4 bases for V and 4 bases for J; bases not matched to a gene: 14. The CDR3 has 17 residues. CDR1 and CDR2 (germline): SGDLS, YYNGEE. DNA for the CDR3: TGTGCCAGCAGCCTGCTCGGAGCAGGGGGCCGATCAGATACGCAGTATTTT. As protein: CASSLLGAGGRSDTQYF.

The V gene is TRBV7-3, the J gene TRBJ1-4; D is unclear. The CDR3 loop spans 16 amino acids. The V end was cut by 4 bases, the J end by 3 bases, with 15 bases between. Germline-derived CDR1 and CDR2 are SGHTA and FQGTGA. The CDR3 DNA reads TGTGCCAGCAGCTCCCCTAACAGAATCTCTAATGAAAAACTGTTTTTT. Protein product: CASSSPNRISNEKLFF.

The chain combines TRBV4-2 with TRBJ1-3, with 7 bases identical to TRBD1. V trimming: 0 bases; J trimming: 1 base; junction bases outside the gene matches: 3. The CDR3 runs to 16 residues. Germline V gene sequence: CDR1 LGHNA, CDR2 YNFKEQ. The CDR3 DNA follows: TGTGCCAGCAGCCAAGAAAAGACAGGGTCTGGAAACACCATATATTTT. This sequence encodes CASSQEKTGSGNTIYF.

This clone is medium-sized within its sample. The rearrangement links TRBV7-9 to TRBJ2-2, with D uncertain. The CDR3 covers 15 residues. Germline CDR1 is SEHNR and CDR2 is FQNEAQ (reference sequence). Trimming stripped 1 base from V and 4 bases from J, with 10 bases between. CDR3 loop: CASSLVGRITGELFF. The CDR3 region has the DNA TGTGCCAGCAGCTTAGTTGGCAGAATCACCGGGGAGCTGTTTTTT.